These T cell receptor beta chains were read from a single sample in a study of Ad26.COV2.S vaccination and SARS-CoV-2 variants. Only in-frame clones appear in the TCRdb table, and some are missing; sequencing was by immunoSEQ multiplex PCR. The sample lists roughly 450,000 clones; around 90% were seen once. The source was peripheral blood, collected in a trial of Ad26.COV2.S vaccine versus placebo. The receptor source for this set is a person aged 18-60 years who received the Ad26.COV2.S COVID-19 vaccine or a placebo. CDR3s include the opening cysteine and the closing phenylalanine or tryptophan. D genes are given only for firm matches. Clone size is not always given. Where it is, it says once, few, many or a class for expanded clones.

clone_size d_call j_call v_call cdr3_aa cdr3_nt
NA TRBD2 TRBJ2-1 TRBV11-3 CASSLNLAGGGEQFF TGTGCCAGCAGCTTAAATCTAGCGGGAGGGGGTGAGCAGTTCTTC
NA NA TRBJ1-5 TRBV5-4 CASSLDGQPQHF TGTGCCAGCAGCTTGGACGGTCAGCCCCAGCATTTT
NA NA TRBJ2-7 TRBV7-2 CASSLLAEVREQYF TGTGCCAGCAGCTTATTAGCGGAGGTCCGGGAGCAGTACTTC
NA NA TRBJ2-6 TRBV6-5 CASSQSGANVLTF TGTGCCAGCAGCCAATCTGGGGCCAACGTCCTGACTTTC
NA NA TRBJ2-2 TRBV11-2 CASSWLALGDTGELFF TGTGCCAGCAGCTGGTTAGCGCTAGGCGACACCGGGGAGCTGTTTTTT
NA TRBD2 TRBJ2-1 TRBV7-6 CASSLGLAGVNNEQFF TGTGCCAGCAGCTTAGGACTAGCGGGAGTAAACAATGAGCAGTTCTTC
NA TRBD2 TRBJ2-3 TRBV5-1 CASSDSGRARLDTQYF TGCGCCAGCAGCGATAGCGGGAGGGCCAGATTAGATACGCAGTATTTT
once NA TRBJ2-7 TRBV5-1 CASSRGGGLNYEQYF TGCGCCAGCAGCCGTGGAGGGGGACTCAACTACGAGCAGTACTTC
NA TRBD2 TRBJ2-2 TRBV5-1 CASSLTSTSGISGELFF TGCGCCAGCAGCCTTACCTCGACTAGCGGGATTTCCGGGGAGCTGTTTTTT
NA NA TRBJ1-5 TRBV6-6 CASSYSGSNQPQHF TGTGCCAGCAGTTACTCGGGTAGCAATCAGCCCCAGCATTTT
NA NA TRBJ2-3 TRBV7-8 CASSLRVRPSTGVDTQYF TGTGCCAGCAGCTTAAGGGTACGGCCTAGCACGGGGGTGGATACGCAGTATTTT
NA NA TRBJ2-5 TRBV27 CASSGGLGQEETQYF TGTGCCAGCAGTGGGGGACTAGGACAGGAAGAGACCCAGTACTTC
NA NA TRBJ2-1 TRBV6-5 CASSTSRPSYNEQFF TGTGCCAGCAGCACTAGTCGCCCTTCCTACAATGAGCAGTTCTTC
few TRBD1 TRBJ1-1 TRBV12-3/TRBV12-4 CASKTGGPTEAFF TGTGCCAGCAAGACAGGGGGCCCCACTGAAGCTTTCTTT
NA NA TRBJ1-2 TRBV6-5 CASTADNYGYTF TGTGCCAGCACCGCTGACAACTATGGCTACACCTTC